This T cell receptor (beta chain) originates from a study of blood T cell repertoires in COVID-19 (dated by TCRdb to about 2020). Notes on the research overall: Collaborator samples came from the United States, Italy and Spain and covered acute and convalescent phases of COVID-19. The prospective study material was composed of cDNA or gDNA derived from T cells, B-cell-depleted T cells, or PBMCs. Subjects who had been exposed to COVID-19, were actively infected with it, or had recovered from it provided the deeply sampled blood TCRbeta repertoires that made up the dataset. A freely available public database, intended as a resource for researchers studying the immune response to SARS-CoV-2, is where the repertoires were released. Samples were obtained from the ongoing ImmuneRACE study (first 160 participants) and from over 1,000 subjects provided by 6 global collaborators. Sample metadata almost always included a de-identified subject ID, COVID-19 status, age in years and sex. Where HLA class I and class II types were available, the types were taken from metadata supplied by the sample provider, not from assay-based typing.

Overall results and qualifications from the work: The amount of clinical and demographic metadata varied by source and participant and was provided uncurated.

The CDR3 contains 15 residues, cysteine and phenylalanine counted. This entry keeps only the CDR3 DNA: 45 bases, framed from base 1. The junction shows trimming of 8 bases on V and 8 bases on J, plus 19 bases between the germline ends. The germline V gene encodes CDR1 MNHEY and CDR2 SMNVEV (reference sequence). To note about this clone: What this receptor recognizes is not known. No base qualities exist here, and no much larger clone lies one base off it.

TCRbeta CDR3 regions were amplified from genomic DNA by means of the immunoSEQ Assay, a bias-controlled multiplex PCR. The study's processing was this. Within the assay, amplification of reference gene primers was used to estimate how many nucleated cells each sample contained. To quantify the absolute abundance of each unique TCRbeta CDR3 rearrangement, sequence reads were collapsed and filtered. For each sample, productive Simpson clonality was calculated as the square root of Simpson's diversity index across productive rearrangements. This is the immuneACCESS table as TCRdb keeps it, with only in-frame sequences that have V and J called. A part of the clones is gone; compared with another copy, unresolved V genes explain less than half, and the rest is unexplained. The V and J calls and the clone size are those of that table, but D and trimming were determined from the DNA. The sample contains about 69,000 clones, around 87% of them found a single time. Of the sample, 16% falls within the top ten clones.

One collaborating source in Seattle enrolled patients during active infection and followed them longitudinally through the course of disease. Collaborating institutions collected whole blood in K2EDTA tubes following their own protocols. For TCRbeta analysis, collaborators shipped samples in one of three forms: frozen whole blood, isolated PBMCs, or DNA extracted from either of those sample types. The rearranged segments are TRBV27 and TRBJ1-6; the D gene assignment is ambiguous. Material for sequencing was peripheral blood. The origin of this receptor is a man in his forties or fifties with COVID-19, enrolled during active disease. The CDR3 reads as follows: CASGVTGNTDSPLHF. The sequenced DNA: TGTGCCAGCGGAGTCACGGGGAATACGGATTCACCCCTCCACTTT.